Shown below are 10 T cell receptor beta chains from a single sample sequenced in a study of blood T cell repertoires in COVID-19 (dated by TCRdb to about 2020). Library preparation employed the immunoSEQ multiplex PCR assay. TCRdb carries this immuneACCESS record with in-frame sequences only. Its versions omit some clonotypes, under half of them owing to an unresolved V gene in the studies checked, with the rest unexplained. In all, the sample holds hundreds of thousands of clones, and roughly 85% of those were seen once. The ten top clones hold just over 7% of the sample. Sequencing input: peripheral blood. These receptors originate from a human donor in a cohort sampled during active COVID-19.

This rearrangement joins TRBV4-1 to TRBJ2-7, with 9 bases fitting TRBD1. The germline V gene has CDR1 MGHRA and CDR2 YSYEKL. This CDR3 spans 16 amino acids. Germline trimming cut 2 bases from V and 5 bases from J; bases unmatched to any gene: 10. CDR3 coding DNA: TGCGCCAGCAGCCAAAAACCCGGGACAGGGTACCACGAGCAGTACTTC. Protein sequence: CASSQKPGTGYHEQYF.

The rearrangement joins TRBV7-2 to TRBJ1-1; unclear D gene. The germline V gene encodes CDR1 SGHTA and CDR2 FQGNSA. This CDR3 spans 15 amino acids. Between the trimmed V and J ends, which lost 4 bases and 7 bases, there was a span of 19 bases. The CDR3 spells CASSSSPSASGEAFF. The CDR3 coding sequence is TGTGCCAGCAGCTCCTCTCCATCGGCTTCGGGTGAAGCTTTCTTT.

The rearrangement links TRBV4-1 to TRBJ2-4, with 7 bases matching TRBD2. The CDR3 is 16 amino acids. Trimming removed 2 bases from V and 6 bases from J; junction bases left unmatched: 10. Germline CDR1 MGHRA, CDR2 YSYEKL. The CDR3 DNA reads TGCGCCAGCAGCCAACCGATGAGCGGGAAACGAAACATTCAGTACTTC. This codes for CASSQPMSGKRNIQYF.

CDR3 sequence reads: CASSISGGASSGNTIYF. The CDR3 DNA reads TGTGCCAGTAGTATATCAGGGGGAGCGTCCTCTGGAAACACCATATATTTT. The rearrangement links TRBV19 to TRBJ1-3, with 7 bases aligning to TRBD1. The germline gives CDR1 LNHDA, CDR2 SQIVND (reference sequence). This CDR3 comprises 17 residues. The J segment lost 0 bases and the V segment lost 2 bases, leaving 7 bases of the junction unmatched.

The CDR3 DNA reads TGTGCTAGAACTACGGGTAGTAGCGGCTACACCTTC. Amino acid sequence: CARTTGSSGYTF. This sequence joins TRBV12-5 and TRBJ1-2; the D is unclear. Germline CDR1 LGHNT, CDR2 FRNRAP. Trimming left V 9 bases short and J 8 bases short, with 16 bases between. The CDR3 has 12 amino acids.

The chain joins TRBV7-5 to TRBJ1-6. TRBV7-5 constitutes a pseudogene. The CDR3 has 17 amino acids. Written as DNA, the CDR3 is TGTGTCAGAAGCTTAATCGTCGGGATTAGGAAAGATTCACCCCTCCACTTT. It codes for CVRSLIVGIRKDSPLHF.

The chain uses TRBV15 and TRBJ1-3; D unclear. CDR3 length: 13 amino acids. Trimming stripped 8 bases from V and 0 bases from J, with 8 bases between. Germline CDR1 and CDR2: LNHNV and YYDKDF (reference sequence). CDR3 residues: CATRWSSGNTIYF. The CDR3 nucleotides read TGTGCCACCCGGTGGTCCTCTGGAAACACCATATATTTT.

The CDR3 nucleotides are TGTGCCAGCAGTCGTGGCTCACCGACTTCAGATACGCAGTATTTT. Amino acid sequence: CASSRGSPTSDTQYF. The genes are TRBV5-5 and TRBJ2-3; D gene uncertain. Trimming removed 5 bases from V and 4 bases from J, with 17 bases in between. This CDR3 has 15 amino acids. The germline CDR1 and CDR2 sequences are SGHKS and YYEKEE (reference sequence).

This chain joins TRBV5-4 and TRBJ1-4; perhaps TRBD1 as D (6 bases). V lost 0 bases to trimming and J lost 4 bases, with 19 bases between them. CDR3 length: 18 amino acids. Germline V gene lookup returns CDR1 SGHNT and CDR2 YYREEE (reference sequence). The CDR3 DNA sequence: TGTGCCAGCAGCTTGGCTGGTCGTCAGGGGAAGGGTAATGAAAAACTGTTTTTT. This translates into CASSLAGRQGKGNEKLFF.

The gene calls are TRBV19 and TRBJ2-2; D is possibly TRBD2 (5 bases). The CDR3 length is 13 residues. Germline V gives CDR1 LNHDA, CDR2 SQIVND (reference sequence). V was trimmed by 3 bases and J by 6 bases, leaving 8 bases between them. The CDR3 DNA is TGTGCCAGTAGTATCGAGGGCGCCGGGGAGCTGTTTTTT. Its protein is CASSIEGAGELFF.